The sequence of this T cell receptor beta chain was determined in a study of OX40 agonist ivuxolimab in advanced cancers. Notes on the research overall: Ivuxolimab was an agonistic, fully human IgG2 monoclonal antibody directed against OX40 (CD134), a costimulatory receptor. In the dose-escalation cohort, about four fifths of patients were male, and the mean age was roughly 60 years with a range of roughly 23 to 79. Patients were allowed to have had prior anti-PD-1, anti-PD-L1 or anti-CTLA-4 therapy, and around 43% of the dose-escalation patients had been treated with checkpoint inhibitors. Of the approximately 50 patients in dose escalation, about 20 had hepatocellular carcinoma, around 15 had melanoma, 9 had renal cell carcinoma and 9 had head and neck cancer. Peripheral TCRbeta sequencing aimed to test whether ivuxolimab altered TCR sequence diversity and caused clonal T-cell expansion. Intravenous ivuxolimab was administered to patients every 2 weeks at six dose levels: 0.01, 0.1, 0.3, 1.5, 3 and 10 mg/kg. Partial responses occurred in three dose-escalation patients: two with cutaneous melanoma and one with hepatocellular carcinoma. The paper covers the monotherapy dose-escalation part of the phase I ivuxolimab trial, which included N ≈ 57 patients.

Patients with autoimmune disease history or receiving systemic immunosuppression were excluded from the trial. Peripheral blood for TCR sequencing was collected from all dose cohorts at baseline, on cycle 4 day 1, and on cycle 7 day 1. The samples were drawn from a first-in-human, open-label, multicenter phase I dose-escalation trial of ivuxolimab. Adults with locally advanced or metastatic head and neck squamous cell, hepatocellular, melanoma or renal cell carcinoma were enrolled in the trial. Before TCR sequencing, CD4+ and CD8+ T cells were separately sorted from peripheral blood. For sequencing of the TCRbeta CDR3 region, genomic DNA was extracted from the sorted cells. The immunoSEQ Assay was used for sequencing of TCRbeta CDR3 regions. This immuneACCESS table, as held by TCRdb, lists in-frame sequences with V and J called but not all clones. Of the missing ones, under half trace to an unresolved V gene in checked studies; the others have no known cause. Present in this sample are tens of thousands of clones, 75% to 90% of which were seen just once. 5.5% to 7.5% of the sample rests with the top ten.

With regard to this clone: Its antigen remains undetermined. One end of the junction fails to match germline, which may point to a read error.

CDR1 and CDR2, looked up from the germline V gene, are SGHDT and YYEEEE. The CDR3 numbers 13 residues from cysteine through phenylalanine. This entry keeps only the CDR3 DNA: 39 bases, framed from base 1. On the study overall, not on this receptor specifically: Low levels of normalized T-cell clonal expansion were also seen in some patients who did not respond. Partial responders in the 0.1-3.0 mg/kg groups had among the lowest normalized peripheral clonal expansion, especially among CD8+ T cells. On average, CD8+ T cells showed more expanded clones than CD4+ T cells after ivuxolimab. At doses from 0.1 to 3.0 mg/kg, clonal expansion was seen in both CD4+ and CD8+ blood T cells between baseline and week 6. Which antigens the clonally expanded peripheral T cells were specific for was not determined.

This chain joins TRBV5-6 to TRBJ2-5, with no reliable assignment of the D segment. This TCR was sampled from an adult with an advanced solid tumor such as melanoma, head and neck, liver or kidney cancer. Sequencing was performed on CD4+ or CD8+ T cells sorted from blood, taken in a trial of the OX40 agonist ivuxolimab. The CDR3 corresponds to CASSSVSQETRYF. The base sequence is TGTGCCAGCAGCTCGGTATCCCAAGAGACCCGGTACTTC.